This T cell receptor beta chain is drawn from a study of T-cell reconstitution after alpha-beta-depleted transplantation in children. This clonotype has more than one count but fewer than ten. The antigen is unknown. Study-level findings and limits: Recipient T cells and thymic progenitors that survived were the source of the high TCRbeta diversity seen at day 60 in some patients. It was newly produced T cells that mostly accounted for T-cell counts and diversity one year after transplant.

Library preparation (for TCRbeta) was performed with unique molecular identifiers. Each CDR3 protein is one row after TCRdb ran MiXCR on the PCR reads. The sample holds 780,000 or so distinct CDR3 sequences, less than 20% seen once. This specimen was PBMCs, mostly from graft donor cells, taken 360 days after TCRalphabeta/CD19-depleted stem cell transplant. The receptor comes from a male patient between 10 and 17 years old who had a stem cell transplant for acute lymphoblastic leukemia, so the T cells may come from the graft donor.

In DNA form, the CDR3 reads TGTGCCAGCAGCTTAGCCCCCCTAGCGGGAGGCGCCCGCGTCAACGAGCAGTACTTC. It yields the protein CASSLAPLAGGARVNEQYF. V usage is TRBV7-8 and J usage is TRBJ2-7; 11 positions agree with TRBD2. CDR3 length equals 19 residues. Germline-derived CDR1 and CDR2 are SGHVS and FQNEAQ. The J segment lost 5 bases and the V segment lost 0 bases, leaving 15 bases of the junction unmatched.